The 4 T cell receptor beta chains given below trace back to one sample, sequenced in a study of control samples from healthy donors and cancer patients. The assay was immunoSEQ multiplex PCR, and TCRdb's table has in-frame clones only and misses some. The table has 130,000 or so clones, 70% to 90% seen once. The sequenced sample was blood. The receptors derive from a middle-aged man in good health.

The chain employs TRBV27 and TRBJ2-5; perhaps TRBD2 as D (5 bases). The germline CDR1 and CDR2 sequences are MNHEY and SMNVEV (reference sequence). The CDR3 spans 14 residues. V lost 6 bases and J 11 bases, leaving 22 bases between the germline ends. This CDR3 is CASRDNTADLPQYF. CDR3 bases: TGTGCCAGCAGGGATAACACAGCGGATCTTCCTCAGTACTTC.

Written as DNA, the CDR3 is TGTGCCACCAGTGATTCCATACCGGGGAGTGGTAATGAGCAGTTCTTC. Protein sequence: CATSDSIPGSGNEQFF. The rearrangement uses TRBV24-1 and TRBJ2-1; D possibly corresponds to TRBD2 (5 bases). CDR1 is KGHDR, CDR2 SFDVKD, per germline. This CDR3 comprises 16 residues. The ends were cut back, 2 bases at V and 7 bases at J, with 17 bases in the middle.

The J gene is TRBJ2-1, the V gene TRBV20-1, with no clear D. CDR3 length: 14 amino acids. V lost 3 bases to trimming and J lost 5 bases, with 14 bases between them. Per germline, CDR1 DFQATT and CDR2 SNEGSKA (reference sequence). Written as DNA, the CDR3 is TGCAGTGCTAGTACCCCCCGTCTAAACAATGAGCAGTTCTTC. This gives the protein CSASTPRLNNEQFF.

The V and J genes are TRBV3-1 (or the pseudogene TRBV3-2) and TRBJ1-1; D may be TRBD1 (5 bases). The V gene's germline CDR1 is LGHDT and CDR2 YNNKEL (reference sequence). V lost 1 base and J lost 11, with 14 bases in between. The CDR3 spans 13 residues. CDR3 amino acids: CASSQGRDGSAFF. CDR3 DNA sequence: TGTGCCAGCAGCCAAGGCAGGGACGGGTCCGCTTTCTTT.